Listed below are T cell receptor beta chains from one sample, sequenced in a study of PD-1 blockade in mismatch repair-deficient tumors. Measured with immunoSEQ multiplex PCR; TCRdb has only the in-frame clones, and not every one. The sample holds around 120,000 clones; around nine tenths are singletons and the top ten take 12%. Sequenced material: peripheral blood, taken almost 74 weeks after starting pembrolizumab. Receptors were obtained from an adult with mismatch repair-deficient cancer. The CDR3 runs from the conserved cysteine through the conserved F or W. A D gene is named only where the DNA matches it firmly. Rows give clone size only sometimes, using once, few, many, or a class for an expanded clone.

TRBV27,NA,16,TRBJ2-3,NA,TGTGCCAGCGGCCAGGGCCTGCCTAGCGGCACAGATACGCAGTATTTT,CASGQGLPSGTDTQYF
TRBV6-5,NA,15,TRBJ2-7,NA,TGTGCCAGCAATCCGGCCCCGGATAGCTCCCACGAGCAGTACTTC,CASNPAPDSSHEQYF
TRBV7-9,NA,14,TRBJ2-5,TRBD1,TGTGCCAGCCGGGGGGGACAGGGGAGCGAGACCCAGTACTTC,CASRGGQGSETQYF
TRBV4-3,once,16,TRBJ2-3,TRBD2,TGCGCCAGCAGCCCCTCACTAGCGGGGCACACAGATACGCAGTATTTT,CASSPSLAGHTDTQYF
TRBV6-1,NA,15,TRBJ2-1,TRBD2,TGTGCCAGCAGCCCGTCGGGACTAGCGGCCAACGAGCAGTTCTTC,CASSPSGLAANEQFF
TRBV10-3,NA,13,TRBJ1-1,NA,TGTGCCATCAGTGGTTCAGCCGGCACTGAAGCTTTCTTT,CAISGSAGTEAFF
TRBV6-1,NA,16,TRBJ1-4,TRBD1,TGTGCCAGCAGTGAAAACGCGGGGACAGGGAGTGAAAAACTGTTTTTT,CASSENAGTGSEKLFF
TRBV7-9,NA,17,TRBJ2-2,TRBD2,TGTGCCAGCAGCTTACTAGCGGGAGTGAGAAACACCGGGGAGCTGTTTTTT,CASSLLAGVRNTGELFF
TRBV10-2,once,12,TRBJ2-7,NA,TGCGCCAGCAGTGAAAGCGGCGTCGAGCAGTACTTC,CASSESGVEQYF
TRBV10-3,NA,17,TRBJ2-7,TRBD1,TGTGCCATCAGTGAGTCGACCTGGACAGGGCGCTCCTACGAGCAGTACTTC,CAISESTWTGRSYEQYF
TRBV4-3,NA,18,TRBJ2-3,NA,TGCGCCAGCAGCCAAGGTTGGCAAGCCGGGACCAGCACAGATACGCAGTATTTT,CASSQGWQAGTSTDTQYF
TRBV4-1,NA,15,TRBJ2-1,NA,TGCGCCAGCAACCCTGGGGCCCGCTCCTACAATGAGCAGTTCTTC,CASNPGARSYNEQFF
TRBV7-8,NA,15,TRBJ2-3,TRBD2,TGTGCCAGCAGCTTTAGCGGGAGGGCAGGAGATACGCAGTATTTT,CASSFSGRAGDTQYF
TRBV2,NA,16,TRBJ2-1,TRBD2,TGTGCCAGCAGTGCGACTAGCGGGAGCTCCTACAATGAGCAGTTCTTC,CASSATSGSSYNEQFF
TRBV5-6,NA,14,TRBJ1-5,NA,TGTGCCAGCAGCTTGTGGGGAGGAAATCAGCCCCAGCATTTT,CASSLWGGNQPQHF
TRBV7-9,NA,17,TRBJ2-7,TRBD2,TGTGCCAGCAGCTTAGTCCGGCCCAGCGGGAGACGGTACGAGCAGTACTTC,CASSLVRPSGRRYEQYF
TRBV11-3,NA,20,TRBJ2-3,TRBD2,TGTGCCAGCAGCTTACCGGGACTAGCGGGAGGGAGGGAAGTCCCAGATACGCAGTATTTT,CASSLPGLAGGREVPDTQYF
TRBV19,once,14,TRBJ2-3,TRBD1,TGTGCCAGTAGTACGGGACAGCCCACAGATACGCAGTATTTT,CASSTGQPTDTQYF
TRBV9,NA,15,TRBJ2-2,NA,TGTGCCAGCAGGCGTGGGGCAGCGAACACCGGGGAGCTGTTTTTT,CASRRGAANTGELFF
TRBV21-1,NA,8,TRBJ2-5,NA,TGTGCCAGCAGAAAAGCTAACTTC,CASRKANF
TRBV4-1,few,15,TRBJ2-1,NA,TGCGCCAGCAGCCAAGTGGCAGATTCCTACAATGAGCAGTTCTTC,CASSQVADSYNEQFF
TRBV5-4,NA,14,TRBJ2-7,NA,TGTGCCAGCAGCAAAACAGGGAACCCTTCGGGGCAGTACTTC,CASSKTGNPSGQYF
TRBV4-3,once,14,TRBJ2-3,TRBD1,TGCGCCAGCAGCCCAGGGGGTGGGACAGATACGCAGTATTTT,CASSPGGGTDTQYF
TRBV2,NA,14,TRBJ2-5,TRBD2,TGTGCCAGCAGTGTCCGGCTAGCGGAAGAGACCCAGTACTTC,CASSVRLAEETQYF